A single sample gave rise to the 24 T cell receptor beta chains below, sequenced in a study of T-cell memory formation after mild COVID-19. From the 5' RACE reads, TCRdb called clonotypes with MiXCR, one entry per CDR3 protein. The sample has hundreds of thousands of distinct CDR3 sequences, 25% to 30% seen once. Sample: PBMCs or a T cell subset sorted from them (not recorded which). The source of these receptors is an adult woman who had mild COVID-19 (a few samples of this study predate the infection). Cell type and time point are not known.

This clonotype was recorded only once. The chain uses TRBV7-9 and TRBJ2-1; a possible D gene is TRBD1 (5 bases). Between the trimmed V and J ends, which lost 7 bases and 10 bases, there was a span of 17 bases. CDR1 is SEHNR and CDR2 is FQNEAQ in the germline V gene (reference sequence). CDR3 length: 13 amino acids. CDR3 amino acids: CASTGRGSWEQFF. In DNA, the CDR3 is TGTGCCAGCACAGGAAGGGGCTCGTGGGAGCAGTTCTTC.

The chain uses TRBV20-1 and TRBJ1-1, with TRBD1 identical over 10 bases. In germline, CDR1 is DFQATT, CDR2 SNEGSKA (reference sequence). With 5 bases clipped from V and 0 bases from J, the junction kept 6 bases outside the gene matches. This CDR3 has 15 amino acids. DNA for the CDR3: TGCAGTGCTGGGGGACAGGGGAATATGAACACTGAAGCTTTCTTT. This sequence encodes CSAGGQGNMNTEAFF.

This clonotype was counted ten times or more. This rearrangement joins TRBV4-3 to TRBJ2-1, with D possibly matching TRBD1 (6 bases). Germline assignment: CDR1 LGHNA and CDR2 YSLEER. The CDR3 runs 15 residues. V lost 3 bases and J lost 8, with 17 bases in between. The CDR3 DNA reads TGCGCCAGCAGCCATCTAACAGGGAAGGGCGATGAGCAGTTCTTC. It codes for CASSHLTGKGDEQFF.

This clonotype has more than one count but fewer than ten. CDR3 region: CASSPGPTAYNEQFF. For the CDR3, the DNA is TGTGCCAGCAGCCCCGGACCTACCGCCTACAATGAGCAGTTCTTC. The V and J genes are TRBV7-8 and TRBJ2-1, with unresolved D. The length of the CDR3 is 15 residues. V was clipped by 5 bases and J by 2 bases, with 13 bases between them. Germline-derived CDR1 and CDR2 are SGHVS and FQNEAQ.

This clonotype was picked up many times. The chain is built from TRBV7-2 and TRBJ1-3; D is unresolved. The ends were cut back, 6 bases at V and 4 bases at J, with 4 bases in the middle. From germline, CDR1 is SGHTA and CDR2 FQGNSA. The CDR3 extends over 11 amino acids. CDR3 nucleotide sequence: TGTGCCAGCAGTGAAGGAAACACCATATATTTT. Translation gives CASSEGNTIYF.

CDR3 sequence (DNA): TGTGCCACCAGTGATCTGGACAGGCCAAACAATGAGCAGTTCTTC. It codes for CATSDLDRPNNEQFF. The chain employs TRBV24-1 and TRBJ2-1; 7 bases are shared with TRBD1. The ends lost 3 bases at V and 5 bases at J; junction bases unmatched: 6. CDR1 is KGHDR, CDR2 SFDVKD, per germline. The CDR3 is 15 amino acids.

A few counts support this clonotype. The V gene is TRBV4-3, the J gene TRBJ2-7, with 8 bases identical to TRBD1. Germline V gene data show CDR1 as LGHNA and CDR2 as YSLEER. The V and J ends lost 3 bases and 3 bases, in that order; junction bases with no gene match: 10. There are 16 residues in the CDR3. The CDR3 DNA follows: TGCGCCAGCAGCCACGATGACAGGGGAGCAGACTACGAGCAGTACTTC. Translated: CASSHDDRGADYEQYF.

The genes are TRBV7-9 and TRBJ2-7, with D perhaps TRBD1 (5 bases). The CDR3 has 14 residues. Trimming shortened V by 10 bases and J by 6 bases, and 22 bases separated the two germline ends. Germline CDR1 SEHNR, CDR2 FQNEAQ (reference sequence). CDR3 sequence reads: CATKGQGPNLEQYF. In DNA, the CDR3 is TGTGCCACCAAAGGGCAGGGTCCCAACCTCGAGCAGTACTTC.

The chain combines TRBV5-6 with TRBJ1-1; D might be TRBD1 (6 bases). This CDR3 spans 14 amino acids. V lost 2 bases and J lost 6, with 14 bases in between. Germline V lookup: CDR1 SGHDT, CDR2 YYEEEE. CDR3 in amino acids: CASSLLEGEPEAFF. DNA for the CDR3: TGTGCCAGCAGCTTACTTGAGGGGGAGCCTGAAGCTTTCTTT.

The chain's CDR3 is CASSVGTGRTDTQYF. The CDR3 DNA follows: TGTGCCAGCAGCGTAGGGACAGGGCGCACAGATACGCAGTATTTT. The gene calls are TRBV7-9 and TRBJ2-3; 9 bases match TRBD1. The CDR3 sequence is 15 residues long. With 5 bases clipped from V and 1 base from J, the junction kept 4 bases outside the gene matches. The germline CDR1 and CDR2 sequences are SEHNR and FQNEAQ (reference sequence).

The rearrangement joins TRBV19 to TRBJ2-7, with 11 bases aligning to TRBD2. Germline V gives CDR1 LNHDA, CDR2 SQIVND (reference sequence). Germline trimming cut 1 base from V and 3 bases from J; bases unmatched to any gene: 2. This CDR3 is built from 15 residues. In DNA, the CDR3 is TGTGCCAGTAGTATAGGGACTAGCGGGCTCTACGAGCAGTACTTC. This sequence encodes CASSIGTSGLYEQYF. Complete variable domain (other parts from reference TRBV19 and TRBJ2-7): DGGITQSPKYLFRKEGQNVTLSCEQNLNHDAMYWYRQDPGQGLRLIYYSQIVNDFQKGDIAEGYSVSREKKESFPLTVTSAQKNPTAFYLCASSIGTSGLYEQYFGPGTRLTVT.

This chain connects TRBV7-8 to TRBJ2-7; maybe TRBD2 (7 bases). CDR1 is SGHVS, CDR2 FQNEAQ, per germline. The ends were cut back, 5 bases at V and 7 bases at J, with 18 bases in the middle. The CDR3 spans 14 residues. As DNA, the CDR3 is TGTGCCAGCAGCAGAGGGGGGGACCTGGCGGAGCAGTACTTC. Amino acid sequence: CASSRGGDLAEQYF.

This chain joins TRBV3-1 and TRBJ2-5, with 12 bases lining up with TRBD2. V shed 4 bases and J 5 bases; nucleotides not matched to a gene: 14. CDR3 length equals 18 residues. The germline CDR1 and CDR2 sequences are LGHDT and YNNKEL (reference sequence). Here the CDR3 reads CASSRGLAGSRRGETQYF. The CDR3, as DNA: TGTGCCAGCAGCCGAGGACTAGCGGGATCCAGGAGGGGGGAGACCCAGTACTTC.

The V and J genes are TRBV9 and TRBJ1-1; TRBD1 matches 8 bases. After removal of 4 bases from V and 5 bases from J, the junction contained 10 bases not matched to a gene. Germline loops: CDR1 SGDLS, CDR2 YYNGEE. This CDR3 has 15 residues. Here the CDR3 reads CASSPWTGRRTEAFF. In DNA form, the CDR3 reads TGTGCCAGCAGCCCCTGGACAGGGAGGAGAACTGAAGCTTTCTTT.

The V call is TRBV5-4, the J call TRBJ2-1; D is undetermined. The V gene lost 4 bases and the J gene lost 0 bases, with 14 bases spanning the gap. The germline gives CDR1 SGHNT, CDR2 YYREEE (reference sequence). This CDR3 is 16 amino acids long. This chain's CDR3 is CASSPLSPRSYNEQFF. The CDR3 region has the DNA TGTGCCAGCAGCCCCTTAAGCCCCCGCTCCTACAATGAGCAGTTCTTC.

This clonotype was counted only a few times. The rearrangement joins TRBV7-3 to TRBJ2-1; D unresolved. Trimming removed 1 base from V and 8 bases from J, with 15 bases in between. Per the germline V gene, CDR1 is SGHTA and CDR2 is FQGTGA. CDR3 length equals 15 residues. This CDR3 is CASSLKVGNADEQFF. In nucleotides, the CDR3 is TGTGCCAGCAGCTTAAAAGTGGGAAACGCCGATGAGCAGTTCTTC.

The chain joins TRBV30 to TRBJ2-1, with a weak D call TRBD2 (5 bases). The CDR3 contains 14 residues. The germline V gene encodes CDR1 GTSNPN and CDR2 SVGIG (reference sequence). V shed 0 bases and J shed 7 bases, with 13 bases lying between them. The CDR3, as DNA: TGTGCCTGGAGTGTGTCCGGGGTGGCAAATGAGCAGTTCTTC. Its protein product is CAWSVSGVANEQFF.

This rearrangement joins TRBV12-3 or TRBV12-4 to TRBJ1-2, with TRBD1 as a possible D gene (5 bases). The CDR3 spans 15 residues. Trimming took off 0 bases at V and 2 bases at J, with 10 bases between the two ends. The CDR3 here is CASSLAATANYGYTF. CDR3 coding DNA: TGTGCCAGCAGTTTAGCGGCGACAGCGAACTATGGCTACACCTTC.

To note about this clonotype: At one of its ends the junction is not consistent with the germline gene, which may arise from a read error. The CDR3 here is CASSKGGSGVNVLTF. In DNA form, the CDR3 reads TGTGCCAGCAGCAAAGGGGGCTCTGGGGTCAACGTCCTGACTTTC. The chain uses TRBV2 and TRBJ2-6; 7 bases are a match to TRBD1. There are 15 residues in the CDR3. Per the germline V gene, CDR1 is SNHLY and CDR2 is FYNNEI.

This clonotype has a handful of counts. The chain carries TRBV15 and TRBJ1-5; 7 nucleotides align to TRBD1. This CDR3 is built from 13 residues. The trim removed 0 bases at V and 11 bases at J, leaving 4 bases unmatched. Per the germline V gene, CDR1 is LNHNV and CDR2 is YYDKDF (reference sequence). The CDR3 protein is CATSRDRGSTQHF. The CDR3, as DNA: TGTGCCACCAGCAGAGACAGGGGGTCGACCCAGCATTTT. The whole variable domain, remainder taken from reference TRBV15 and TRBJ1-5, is DAMVIQNPRYQVTQFGKPVTLSCSQTLNHNVMYWYQQKSSQAPKLLFHYYDKDFNNEADTPDNFQSRRPNTSFCFLDIRSPGLGDTAMYLCATSRDRGSTQHFGDGTRLSIL.

The CDR3 DNA follows: TGTGCCAGCTCACCATTGGGGGCGACGGGCACTGAAGCTTTCTTT. Translating gives CASSPLGATGTEAFF. The rearrangement joins TRBV18 to TRBJ1-1, with D possibly being TRBD1 (6 bases). V gave up 2 bases and J gave up 4 bases, with 14 bases separating them. The CDR3 runs to 15 residues. Germline assignment: CDR1 KGHSH and CDR2 LQKENI. The whole variable domain, filled in from reference TRBV18 and TRBJ1-1, reads NAGVMQNPRHLVRRRGQEARLRCSPMKGHSHVYWYRQLPEEGLKFMVYLQKENIIDESGMPKERFSAEFPKEGPSILRIQQVVRGDSAAYFCASSPLGATGTEAFFGQGTRLTVV.

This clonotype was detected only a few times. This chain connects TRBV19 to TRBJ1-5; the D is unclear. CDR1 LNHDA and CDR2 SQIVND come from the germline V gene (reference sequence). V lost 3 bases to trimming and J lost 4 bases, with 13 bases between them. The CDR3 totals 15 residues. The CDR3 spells CASSMVGRSNQPQHF. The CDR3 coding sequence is TGTGCCAGTAGTATGGTCGGACGGTCAAATCAGCCCCAGCATTTT.

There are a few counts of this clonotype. The CDR3 coding sequence is TGTGCCAGCAGCGGACCGGGACAGGGAAATGAGCAGTTCTTC. Protein sequence: CASSGPGQGNEQFF. The rearrangement joins TRBV7-3 to TRBJ2-1; 9 nucleotides align to TRBD1. This CDR3 spans 14 amino acids. Germline V gene data show CDR1 as SGHTA and CDR2 as FQGTGA. Trimming removed 5 bases from V and 7 bases from J; junction bases left unmatched: 6. The whole variable domain, filled in from reference TRBV7-3 and TRBJ2-1, reads GAGVSQTPSNKVTEKGKYVELRCDPISGHTALYWYRQSLGQGPEFLIYFQGTGAADDSGLPNDRFFAVRPEGSVSTLKIQRTERGDSAVYLCASSGPGQGNEQFFGPGTRLTVL.

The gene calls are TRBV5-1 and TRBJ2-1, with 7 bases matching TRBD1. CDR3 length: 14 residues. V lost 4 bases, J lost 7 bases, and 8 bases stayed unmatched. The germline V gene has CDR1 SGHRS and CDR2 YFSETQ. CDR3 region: CASSLETGINEQFF. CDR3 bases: TGCGCCAGCAGCCTAGAGACAGGGATAAATGAGCAGTTCTTC.